This passage covers 7 T cell receptor beta chains from one sample sequenced in a study of PD-L1 blockade in urothelial cancer. Profiled with immunoSEQ multiplex PCR; TCRdb holds only in-frame clones, not every one. The sample consists of 75,000 to 90,000 clones, around 80% of them appearing once. The sample was PBMCs, taken around atezolizumab (anti-PD-L1) treatment. These receptors were obtained from a man in his 70s with urothelial cancer.

The chain employs TRBV27 and TRBJ2-6; the match to TRBD2 covers 7 bases. This CDR3 region has 15 residues. V shed 8 bases, J shed 0 bases, and the junction held 4 bases outside the gene matches. Germline V CDR1 and CDR2: MNHEY, SMNVEV (reference sequence). The CDR3 here is CASHGGYSGANVLTF. For the CDR3, the DNA is TGTGCCAGCCACGGGGGGTACTCTGGGGCCAACGTCCTGACTTTC.

The rearrangement links TRBV10-3 to TRBJ2-2, with 9 bases lining up with TRBD2. With 7 bases clipped from V and 3 bases from J, the junction kept 3 bases outside the gene matches. Germline assignment: CDR1 ENHRY and CDR2 SYGVKD. This CDR3 is 14 amino acids long. The CDR3, as DNA: TGTGCCATCAAGAGACTAGCGGACACCGGGGAGCTGTTTTTT. This codes for CAIKRLADTGELFF.

CDR3 loop: CASSVTLNTEAFF. The CDR3 DNA is TGTGCCAGCAGTGTGACTTTAAACACTGAAGCTTTCTTT. The gene calls are TRBV6-1 and TRBJ1-1; D is ambiguous. The germline V and J ends were trimmed by 4 bases and 2 bases, with 8 bases remaining between them. The CDR3 covers 13 residues. Looked up from germline, CDR1 is MNHNS and CDR2 is SASEGT.

V gene TRBV11-2 combines with J gene TRBJ2-7; 9 nucleotides line up with TRBD2. There are 18 residues in the CDR3. The V gene's germline CDR1 is SGHAT and CDR2 FQNNGV. The V and J ends lost 1 base and 0 bases, in that order; junction bases with no gene match: 10. CDR3 bases: TGTGCCAGCAGCTTAGGAGGGGTAGCGGGGGATTTCTCCTACGAGCAGTACTTC. It is translated as CASSLGGVAGDFSYEQYF. Full variable domain (remainder filled in from reference TRBV11-2 and TRBJ2-7): EAGVAQSPRYKIIEKRQSVAFWCNPISGHATLYWYQQILGQGPKLLIQFQNNGVVDDSQLPKDRFSAERLKGVDSTLKIQPAKLEDSAVYLCASSLGGVAGDFSYEQYFGPGTRLTVT.

V and J are TRBV30 and TRBJ1-2; D might be TRBD1 (5 bases). Trimming cost V 4 bases and J 6 bases, with 18 bases left between them. Per the germline V gene, CDR1 is GTSNPN and CDR2 is SVGIG (reference sequence). CDR3 size: 14 residues. The CDR3 protein is CAWNWGPSKDGYTF. The DNA for the CDR3 is TGTGCCTGGAATTGGGGCCCGTCTAAGGATGGCTACACCTTC. Supplemented by reference TRBV30 and TRBJ1-2, the full variable domain reads SQTIHQWPATLVQPVGSPLSLECTVEGTSNPNLYWYRQAAGRGLQLLFYSVGIGQISSEVPQNLSASRPQDRQFILSSKKLLLSDSGFYLCAWNWGPSKDGYTFGSGTRLTVV.

The gene calls are TRBV19 and TRBJ2-1; 7 bases align to TRBD1. V lost 4 bases, J lost 9 bases, and 9 bases stayed unmatched. Germline assignment: CDR1 LNHDA and CDR2 SQIVND (reference sequence). The CDR3 is made up of 14 amino acids. For the CDR3, the DNA is TGTGCCAGTAGTAAAACAGGGGTACAAGGTGAGCAGTTCTTC. Translated, it gives CASSKTGVQGEQFF.

The chain has TRBV7-6 and TRBJ2-1, with a tentative D call TRBD2 (7 bases). The CDR3 is 16 residues long. CDR1 SGHVS and CDR2 FNYEAQ come from the germline V gene. Deletions cut 1 base from V and 2 bases from J, with 12 bases between. The CDR3 is CASSLVGGGAYNEQFF. DNA for the CDR3: TGTGCCAGCAGCTTAGTCGGAGGGGGGGCCTACAATGAGCAGTTCTTC.